Described below is a single TCR beta chain sequence and its context. The antigen is unknown. The data belong to a study of cytomegalovirus exposure and HLA in healthy donors. General study findings and limits: A few CMV-associated chains were confirmed in vitro to be specific for CMV antigens. Overall, some 160 TCR beta chains were annotated as cytomegalovirus-associated.

TCRdb keeps only in-frame clones here, not all; method: immunoSEQ multiplex PCR. This table holds 110,000 to 150,000 clones, about 89% found once. V was cut by 4 bases and J by 0 bases, with 12 bases left in between. The CDR3 runs 16 residues. Germline values: CDR1 MNHEY, CDR2 SMNVEV (reference sequence). This sequence was found in a young man in good health and CMV-seronegative. The sample taken for sequencing was PBMCs. This rearrangement joins TRBV27 to TRBJ2-2; D is perhaps TRBD2 (6 bases). The CDR3 bases are TGTGCCAGCAGTTCCCGGGGGATTGCGAACACCGGGGAGCTGTTTTTT. This encodes CASSSRGIANTGELFF.